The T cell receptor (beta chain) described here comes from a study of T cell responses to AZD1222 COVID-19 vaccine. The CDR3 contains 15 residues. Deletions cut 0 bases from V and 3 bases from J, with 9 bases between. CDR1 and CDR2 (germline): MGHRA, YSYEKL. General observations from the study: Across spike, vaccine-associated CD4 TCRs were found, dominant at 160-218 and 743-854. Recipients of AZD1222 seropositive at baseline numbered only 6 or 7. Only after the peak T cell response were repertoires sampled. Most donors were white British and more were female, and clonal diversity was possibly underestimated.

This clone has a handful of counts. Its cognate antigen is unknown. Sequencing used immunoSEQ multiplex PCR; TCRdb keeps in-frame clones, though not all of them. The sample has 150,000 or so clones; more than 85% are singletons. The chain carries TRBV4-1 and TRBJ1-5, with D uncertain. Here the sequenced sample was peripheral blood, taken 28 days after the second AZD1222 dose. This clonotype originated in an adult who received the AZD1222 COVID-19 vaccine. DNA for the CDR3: TGCGCCAGCAGCCAAGAGGGGAGTTACAATCAGCCCCAGCATTTT. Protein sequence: CASSQEGSYNQPQHF.